This T cell receptor beta chain derives from a study of blood T cell repertoires in COVID-19. For the study at large: The United States, Italy and Spain were the sources of the acute and convalescent COVID-19 samples. In each case, the material was cDNA or gDNA derived from T cells, B-cell-depleted T cells, or PBMCs.

The length of the CDR3 is 14 residues. Looked up from germline, CDR1 is LGHDT and CDR2 is YNNKEL (reference sequence). Trimming shortened V by 3 bases and J by 2 bases, and 11 bases separated the two germline ends. The assay was immunoSEQ multiplex PCR, and TCRdb's table has in-frame clones only and misses some. The sample has approximately 230,000 clones, 88% seen once. Patients in Seattle were enrolled during active infection, then followed longitudinally. V gene TRBV3-1 (or the pseudogene TRBV3-2) combines with J gene TRBJ2-7; possible D gene TRBD2, 5 bases. The source material was peripheral blood. This sequence was found in a woman aged 25 to 45 with COVID-19, enrolled during active disease. The CDR3 DNA reads TGTGCCAGCAGCCAGGCCGGGGTTACCTACGAGCAGTACTTC. Its protein is CASSQAGVTYEQYF.